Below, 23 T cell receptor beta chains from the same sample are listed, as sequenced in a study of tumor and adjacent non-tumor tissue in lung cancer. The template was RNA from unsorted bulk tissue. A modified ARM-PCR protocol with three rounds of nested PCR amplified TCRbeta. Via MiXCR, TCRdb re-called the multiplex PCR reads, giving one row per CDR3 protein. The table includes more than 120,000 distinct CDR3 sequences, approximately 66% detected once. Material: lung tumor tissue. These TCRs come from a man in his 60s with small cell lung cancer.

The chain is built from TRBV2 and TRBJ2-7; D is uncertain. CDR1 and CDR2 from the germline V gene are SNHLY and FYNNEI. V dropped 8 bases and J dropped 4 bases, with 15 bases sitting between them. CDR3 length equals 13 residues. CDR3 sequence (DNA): TGTGCCAGCGGGCATTCTACCTATTACGAGCAGTACGTC. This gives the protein CASGHSTYYEQYV.

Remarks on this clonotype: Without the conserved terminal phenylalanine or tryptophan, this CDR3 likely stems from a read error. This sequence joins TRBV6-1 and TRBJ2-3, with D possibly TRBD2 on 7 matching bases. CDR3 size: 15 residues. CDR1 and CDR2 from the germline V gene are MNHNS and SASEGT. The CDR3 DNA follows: TGTGCCGGCAGCGAGGGGGGGTATAGCACAGTTACGCAGTATTCT. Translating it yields CAGSEGGYSTVTQYS.

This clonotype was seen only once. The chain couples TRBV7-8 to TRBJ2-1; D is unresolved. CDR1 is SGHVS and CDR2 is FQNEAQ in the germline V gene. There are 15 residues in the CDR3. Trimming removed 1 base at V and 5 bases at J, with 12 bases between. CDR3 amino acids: CASSLVGASDNEQFF. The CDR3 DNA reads TGTGCCAGCAGCTTAGTCGGCGCGAGTGACAATGAGCAGTTCTTC.

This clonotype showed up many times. The DNA of the CDR3 is TGTGCCAGCAGTTTCTCCACAGGCCTCCGAAACACCATATATTTT. This encodes CASSFSTGLRNTIYF. This chain connects TRBV12-3 or TRBV12-4 to TRBJ1-3, with D maybe TRBD1 (5 bases). V dropped 3 bases and J dropped 5 bases, with 14 bases sitting between them. The CDR3 contains 15 residues.

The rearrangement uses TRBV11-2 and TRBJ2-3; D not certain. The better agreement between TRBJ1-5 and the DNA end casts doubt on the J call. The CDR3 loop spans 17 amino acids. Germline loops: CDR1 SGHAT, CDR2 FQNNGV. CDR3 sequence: CASRPTFTAGATDTQHF. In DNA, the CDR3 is TGTGCCAGCAGACCTACATTCACTGCGGGAGCCACAGATACGCAGCATTTT.

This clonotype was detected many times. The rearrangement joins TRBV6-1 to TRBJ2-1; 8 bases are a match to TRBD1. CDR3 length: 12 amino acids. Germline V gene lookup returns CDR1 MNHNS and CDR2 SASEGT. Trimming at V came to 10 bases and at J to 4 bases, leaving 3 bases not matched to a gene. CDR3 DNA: TGTGCCACCGACAGGGGTTACAATGAGCAGTTCTTC. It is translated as CATDRGYNEQFF.

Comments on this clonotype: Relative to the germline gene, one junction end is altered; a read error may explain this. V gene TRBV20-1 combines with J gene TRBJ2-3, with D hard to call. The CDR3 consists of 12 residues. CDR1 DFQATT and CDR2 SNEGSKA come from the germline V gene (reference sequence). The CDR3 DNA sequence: TGCAATGCTCCTAGGCTGGGAGATACGCAGTATTTT. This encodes CNAPRLGDTQYF.

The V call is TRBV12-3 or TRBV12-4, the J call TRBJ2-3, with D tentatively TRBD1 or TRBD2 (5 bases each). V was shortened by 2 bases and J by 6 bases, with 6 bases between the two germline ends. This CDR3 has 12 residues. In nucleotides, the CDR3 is TGTGCCAGCAGTTTATGGGGGGATACGCAGTATTTT. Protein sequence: CASSLWGDTQYF.

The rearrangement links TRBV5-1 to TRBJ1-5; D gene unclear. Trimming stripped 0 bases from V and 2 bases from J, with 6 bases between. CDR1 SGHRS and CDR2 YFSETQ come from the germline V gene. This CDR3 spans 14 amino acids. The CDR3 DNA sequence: TGCGCCAGCAGCTTGGCCGGGGGCAATCAGCCCCAGCATTTT. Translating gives CASSLAGGNQPQHF.

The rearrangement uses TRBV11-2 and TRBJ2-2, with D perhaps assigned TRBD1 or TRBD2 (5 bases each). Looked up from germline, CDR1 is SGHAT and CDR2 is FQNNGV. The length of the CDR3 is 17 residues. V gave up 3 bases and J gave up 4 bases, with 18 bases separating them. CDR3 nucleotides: TGTGCCAGCAGCTTTGGGGGTAGTAGAATTTCCACCGGGGAGCTGTTTTTT. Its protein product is CASSFGGSRISTGELFF.

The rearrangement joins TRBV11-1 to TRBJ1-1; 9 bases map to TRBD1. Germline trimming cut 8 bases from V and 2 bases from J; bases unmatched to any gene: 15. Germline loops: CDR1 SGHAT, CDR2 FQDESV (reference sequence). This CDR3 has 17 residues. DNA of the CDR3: TGTGCCAGCGGCCTCGACCCGGGACAGGGAAAAAACACTGAAGCTTTCTTT. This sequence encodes CASGLDPGQGKNTEAFF.

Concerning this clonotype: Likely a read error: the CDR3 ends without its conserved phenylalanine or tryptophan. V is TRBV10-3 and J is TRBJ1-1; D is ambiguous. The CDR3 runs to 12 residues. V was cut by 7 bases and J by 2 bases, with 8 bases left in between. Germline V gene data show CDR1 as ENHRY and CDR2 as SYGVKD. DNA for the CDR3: TGTGCCATCAATTCCCCTAACACTGAAGCTTTCGTT. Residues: CAINSPNTEAFV.

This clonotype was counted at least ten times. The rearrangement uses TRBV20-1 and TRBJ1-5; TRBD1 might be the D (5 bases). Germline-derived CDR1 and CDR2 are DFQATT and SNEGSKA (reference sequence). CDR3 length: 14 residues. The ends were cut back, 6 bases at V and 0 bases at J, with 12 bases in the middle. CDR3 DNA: TGCAGTGCGACCCAGGGTAATAGCAATCAGCCCCAGCATTTT. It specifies CSATQGNSNQPQHF.

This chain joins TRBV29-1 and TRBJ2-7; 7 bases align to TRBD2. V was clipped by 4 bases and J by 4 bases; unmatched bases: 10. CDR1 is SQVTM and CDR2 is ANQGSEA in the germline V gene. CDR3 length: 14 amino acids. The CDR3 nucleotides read TGCAGCGTTGGATCAGCGGGAATCGGATACGAGCAGTACTTC. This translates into CSVGSAGIGYEQYF.

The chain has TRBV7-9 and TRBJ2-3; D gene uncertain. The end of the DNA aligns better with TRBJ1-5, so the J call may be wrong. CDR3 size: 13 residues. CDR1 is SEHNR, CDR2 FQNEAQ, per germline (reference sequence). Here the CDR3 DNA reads TGTGCCAGCAGCTTTGCGGGAACTGATAAGCAGCATTTT. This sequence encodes CASSFAGTDKQHF.

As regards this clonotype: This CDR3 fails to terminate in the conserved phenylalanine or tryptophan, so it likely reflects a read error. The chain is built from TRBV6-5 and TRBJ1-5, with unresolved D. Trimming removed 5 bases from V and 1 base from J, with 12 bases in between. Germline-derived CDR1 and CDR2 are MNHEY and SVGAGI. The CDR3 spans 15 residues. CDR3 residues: CASSPTVNSNQPQHS. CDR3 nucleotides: TGTGCCAGCAGTCCCACAGTTAACAGCAATCAGCCCCAGCATTCT.

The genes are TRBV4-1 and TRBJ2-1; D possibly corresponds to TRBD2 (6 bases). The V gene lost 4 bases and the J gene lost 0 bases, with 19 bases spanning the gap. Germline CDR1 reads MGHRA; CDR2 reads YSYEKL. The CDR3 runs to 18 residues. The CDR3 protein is CASSRDPAGDNSYNEQFF. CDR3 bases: TGCGCCAGCAGCCGAGATCCAGCGGGCGATAACTCCTACAATGAGCAGTTCTTC.

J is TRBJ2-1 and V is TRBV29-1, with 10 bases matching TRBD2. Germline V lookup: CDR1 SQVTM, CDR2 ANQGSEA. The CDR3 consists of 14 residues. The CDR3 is CGLGGLARYNEQFF. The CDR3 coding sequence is TGCGGCCTTGGGGGACTAGCGCGCTACAATGAGCAGTTCTTC.

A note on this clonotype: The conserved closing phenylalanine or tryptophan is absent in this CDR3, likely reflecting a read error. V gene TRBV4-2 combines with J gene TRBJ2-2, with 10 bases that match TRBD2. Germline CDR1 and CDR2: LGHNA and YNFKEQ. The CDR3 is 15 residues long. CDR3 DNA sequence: TGTGCCAGCAAACTAGCGGGATATGGTGGCGGGGCGCTGTTTCTT. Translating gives CASKLAGYGGGALFL.

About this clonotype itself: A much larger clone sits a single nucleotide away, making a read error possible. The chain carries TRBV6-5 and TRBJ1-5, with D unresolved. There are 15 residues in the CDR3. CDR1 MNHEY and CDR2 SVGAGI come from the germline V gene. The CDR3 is CTSKFAQYSNQPQHF. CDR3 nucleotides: TGTACCAGCAAATTCGCACAGTATAGCAATCAGCCCCAGCATTTT.

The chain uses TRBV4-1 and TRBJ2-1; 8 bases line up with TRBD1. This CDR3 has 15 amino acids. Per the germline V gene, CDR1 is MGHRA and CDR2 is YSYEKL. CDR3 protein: CDTSQEDREYNEQFF. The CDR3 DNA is TGCGACACTAGCCAAGAGGACAGGGAATACAATGAGCAGTTCTTC.

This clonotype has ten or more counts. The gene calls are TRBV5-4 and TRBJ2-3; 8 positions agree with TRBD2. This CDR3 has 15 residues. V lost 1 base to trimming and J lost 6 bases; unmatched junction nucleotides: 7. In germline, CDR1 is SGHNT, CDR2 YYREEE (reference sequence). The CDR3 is CASSLKLAEEDTQYF. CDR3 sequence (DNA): TGTGCCAGCAGCTTGAAACTAGCGGAAGAGGATACGCAGTATTTT.

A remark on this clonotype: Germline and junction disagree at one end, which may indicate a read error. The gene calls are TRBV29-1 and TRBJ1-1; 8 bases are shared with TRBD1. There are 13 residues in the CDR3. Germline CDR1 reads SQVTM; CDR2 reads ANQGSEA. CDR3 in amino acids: CSVRGQVNTEAPF. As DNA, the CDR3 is TGCAGCGTTAGGGGACAGGTAAACACTGAAGCTCCCTTT.